One TCR beta chain is described in this entry. The antigen is undetermined. This entry is derived from a study of blood T cells in healthy people across ages. Sample-barcoded 5' priming and a J-beta primer mix drove a second PCR of about 6 to 12 cycles. TCRdb called the 5' RACE reads again in MiXCR, with one record for every CDR3 protein. The profile shows 1.5 million or so distinct CDR3 sequences, about 42% of them singletons. Study-level results: Strong correlation linked observed beta diversity and percent naive T cells. Long-lived donors had more naive CD4+ cells and higher diversity than aged donors.

From germline, CDR1 is DFQATT and CDR2 SNEGSKA (reference sequence). This CDR3 is 16 amino acids long. V was shortened by 6 bases and J by 8 bases, with 28 bases between the two germline ends. The chain combines TRBV20-1 with TRBJ1-2, with TRBD1 as a possible D gene (5 bases). This clonotype was sampled from a woman aged 18-35 years in good health. The sample taken for sequencing was blood. In DNA, the CDR3 is TGCAGTGCCCACGTTGCGGAGCTGGGGGGATTGGGAGGCTACACCTTC. It encodes CSAHVAELGGLGGYTF.